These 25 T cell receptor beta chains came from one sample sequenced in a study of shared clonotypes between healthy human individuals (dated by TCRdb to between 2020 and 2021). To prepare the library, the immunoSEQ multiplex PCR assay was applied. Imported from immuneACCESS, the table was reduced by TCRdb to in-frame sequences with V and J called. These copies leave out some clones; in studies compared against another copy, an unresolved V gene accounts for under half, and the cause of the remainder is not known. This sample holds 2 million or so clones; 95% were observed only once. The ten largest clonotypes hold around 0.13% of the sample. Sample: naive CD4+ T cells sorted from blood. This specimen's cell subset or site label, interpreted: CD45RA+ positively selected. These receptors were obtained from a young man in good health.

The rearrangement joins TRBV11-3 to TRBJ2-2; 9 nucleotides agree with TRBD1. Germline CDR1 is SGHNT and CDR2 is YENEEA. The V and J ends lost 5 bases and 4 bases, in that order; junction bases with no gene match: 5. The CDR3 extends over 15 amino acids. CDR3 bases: TGTGCCAGCAGCGATGGGACAGGGCGCACCGGGGAGCTGTTTTTT. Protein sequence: CASSDGTGRTGELFF.

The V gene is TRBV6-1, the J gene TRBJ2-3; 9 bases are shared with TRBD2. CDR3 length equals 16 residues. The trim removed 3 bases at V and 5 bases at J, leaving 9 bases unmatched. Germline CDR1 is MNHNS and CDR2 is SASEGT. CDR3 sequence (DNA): TGTGCCAGCAGTGATACGCTAGCGGGGTTCAAAGATACGCAGTATTTT. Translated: CASSDTLAGFKDTQYF.

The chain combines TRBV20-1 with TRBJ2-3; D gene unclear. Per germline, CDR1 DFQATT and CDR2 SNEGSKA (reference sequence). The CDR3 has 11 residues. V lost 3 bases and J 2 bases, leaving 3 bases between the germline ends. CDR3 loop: CSASDTDTQYF. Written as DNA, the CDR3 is TGCAGTGCTAGCGACACAGATACGCAGTATTTT.

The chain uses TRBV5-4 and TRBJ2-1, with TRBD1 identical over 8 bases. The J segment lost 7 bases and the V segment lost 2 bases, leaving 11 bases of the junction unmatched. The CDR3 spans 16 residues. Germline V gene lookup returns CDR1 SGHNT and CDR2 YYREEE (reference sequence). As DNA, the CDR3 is TGTGCCAGCAGCTTCGGCGGACAGGGAATTCGGAATGAGCAGTTCTTC. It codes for CASSFGGQGIRNEQFF.

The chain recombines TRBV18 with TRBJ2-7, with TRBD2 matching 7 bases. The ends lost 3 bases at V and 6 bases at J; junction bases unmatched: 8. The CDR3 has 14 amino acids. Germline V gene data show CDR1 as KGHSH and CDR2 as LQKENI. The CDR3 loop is CASSPVGLGGEQYF. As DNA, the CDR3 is TGTGCCAGCTCACCGGTAGGACTAGGAGGCGAGCAGTACTTC.

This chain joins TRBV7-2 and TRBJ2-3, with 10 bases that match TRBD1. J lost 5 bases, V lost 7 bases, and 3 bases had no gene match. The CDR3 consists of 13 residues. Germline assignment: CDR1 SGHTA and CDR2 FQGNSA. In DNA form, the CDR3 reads TGTGCCAGCACCGGACAGGGGGGAGATACGCAGTATTTT. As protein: CASTGQGGDTQYF.

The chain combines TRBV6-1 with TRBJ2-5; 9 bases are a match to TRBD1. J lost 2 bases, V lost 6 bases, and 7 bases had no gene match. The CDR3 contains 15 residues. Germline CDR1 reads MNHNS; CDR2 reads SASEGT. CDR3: CASRSGTGQQETQYF. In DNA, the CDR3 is TGTGCCAGCAGATCCGGGACAGGGCAGCAAGAGACCCAGTACTTC.

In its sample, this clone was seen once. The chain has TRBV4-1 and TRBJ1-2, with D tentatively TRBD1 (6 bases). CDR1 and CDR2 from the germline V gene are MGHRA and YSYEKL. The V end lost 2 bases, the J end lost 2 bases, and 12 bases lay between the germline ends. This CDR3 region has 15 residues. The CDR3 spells CASSQYFQGNYGYTF. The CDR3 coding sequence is TGCGCCAGCAGCCAATATTTTCAGGGGAACTATGGCTACACCTTC.

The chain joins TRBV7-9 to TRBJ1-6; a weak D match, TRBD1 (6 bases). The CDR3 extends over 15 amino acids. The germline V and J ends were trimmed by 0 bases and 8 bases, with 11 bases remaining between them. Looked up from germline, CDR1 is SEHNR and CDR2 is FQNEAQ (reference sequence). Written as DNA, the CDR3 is TGTGCCAGCAGCTTAGCGCACGGGGGCGATTCACCCCTCCACTTT. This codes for CASSLAHGGDSPLHF.

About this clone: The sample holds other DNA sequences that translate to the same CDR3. The CDR3 DNA is TGTGCCAGCAGTTCCCCGGGACAGGGGAACTATGGCTACACCTTC. It encodes CASSSPGQGNYGYTF. The chain joins TRBV6-5 to TRBJ1-2, with 10 bases matching TRBD1. The CDR3 runs to 15 residues. The V gene end was trimmed by 4 bases and the J gene end by 2 bases; junction bases not matched to a gene: 4. The V gene's germline CDR1 is MNHEY and CDR2 SVGAGI.

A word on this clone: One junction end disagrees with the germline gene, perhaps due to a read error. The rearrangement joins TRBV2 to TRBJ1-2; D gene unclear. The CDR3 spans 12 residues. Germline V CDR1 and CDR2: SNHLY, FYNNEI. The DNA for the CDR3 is TGTGCCAGCAGGGAAGGACCCTATGGCTACACCTTC. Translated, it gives CASREGPYGYTF.

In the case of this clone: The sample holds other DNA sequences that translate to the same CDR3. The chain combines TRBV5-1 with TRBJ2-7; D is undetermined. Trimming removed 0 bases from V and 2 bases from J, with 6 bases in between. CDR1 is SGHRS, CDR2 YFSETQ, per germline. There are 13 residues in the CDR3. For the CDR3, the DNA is TGCGCCAGCAGCTTGGAGGCAACCTACGAGCAGTACTTC. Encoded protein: CASSLEATYEQYF.

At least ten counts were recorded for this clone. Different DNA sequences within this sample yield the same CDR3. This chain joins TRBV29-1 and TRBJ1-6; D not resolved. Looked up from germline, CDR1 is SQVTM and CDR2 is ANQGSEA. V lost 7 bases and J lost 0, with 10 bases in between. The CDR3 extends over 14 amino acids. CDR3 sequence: CSARLGSYNSPLHF. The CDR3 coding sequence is TGCAGCGCTAGATTAGGCTCCTATAATTCACCCCTCCACTTT.

The CDR3 nucleotides are TGTGCCAGCAGCCGGGGGGGCGGGTTTACAAGCGAGACCCAGTACTTC. Translating gives CASSRGGGFTSETQYF. The chain is built from TRBV11-2 and TRBJ2-5; 8 bases align to TRBD2. This CDR3 has 16 amino acids. The trim removed 5 bases at V and 5 bases at J, leaving 13 bases unmatched. Germline V lookup: CDR1 SGHAT, CDR2 FQNNGV.

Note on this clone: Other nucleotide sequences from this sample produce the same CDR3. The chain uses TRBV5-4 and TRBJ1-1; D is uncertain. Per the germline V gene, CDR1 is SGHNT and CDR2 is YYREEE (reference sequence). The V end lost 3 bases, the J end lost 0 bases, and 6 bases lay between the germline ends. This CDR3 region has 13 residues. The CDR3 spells CASSSEMNTEAFF. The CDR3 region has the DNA TGTGCCAGCAGCTCCGAAATGAACACTGAAGCTTTCTTT.

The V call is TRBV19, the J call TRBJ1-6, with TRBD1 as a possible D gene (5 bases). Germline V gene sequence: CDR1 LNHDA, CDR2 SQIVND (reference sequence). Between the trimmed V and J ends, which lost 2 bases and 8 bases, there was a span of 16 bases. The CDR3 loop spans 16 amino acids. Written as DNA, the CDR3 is TGTGCCAGTAGTATATTACCGGGGAAAGGGGATTCACCCCTCCACTTT. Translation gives CASSILPGKGDSPLHF.

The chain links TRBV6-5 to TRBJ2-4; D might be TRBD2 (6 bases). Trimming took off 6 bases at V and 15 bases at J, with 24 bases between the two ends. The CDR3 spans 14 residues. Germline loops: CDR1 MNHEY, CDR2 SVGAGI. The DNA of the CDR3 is TGTGCCAGCAGCCCTGCGGGGTACCCATCCGAAGTGTACTTC. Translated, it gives CASSPAGYPSEVYF.

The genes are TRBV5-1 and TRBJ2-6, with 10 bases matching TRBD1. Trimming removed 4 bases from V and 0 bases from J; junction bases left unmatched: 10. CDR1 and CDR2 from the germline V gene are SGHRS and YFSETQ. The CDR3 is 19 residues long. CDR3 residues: CASSLFRDRGRSGANVLTF. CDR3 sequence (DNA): TGCGCCAGCAGCCTATTCCGGGACAGGGGCCGCTCTGGGGCCAACGTCCTGACTTTC.

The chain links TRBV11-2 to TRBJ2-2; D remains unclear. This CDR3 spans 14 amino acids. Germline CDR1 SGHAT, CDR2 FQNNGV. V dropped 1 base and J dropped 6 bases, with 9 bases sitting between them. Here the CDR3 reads CASSLGPVPGELFF. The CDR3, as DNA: TGTGCCAGCAGCTTAGGCCCGGTCCCCGGGGAGCTGTTTTTT.

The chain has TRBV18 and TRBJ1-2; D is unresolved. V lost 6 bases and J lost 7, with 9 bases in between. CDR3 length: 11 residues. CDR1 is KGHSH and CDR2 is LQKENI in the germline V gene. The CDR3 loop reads CASSFGRGYTF. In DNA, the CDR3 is TGTGCCAGCTCTTTCGGCCGTGGCTACACCTTC.

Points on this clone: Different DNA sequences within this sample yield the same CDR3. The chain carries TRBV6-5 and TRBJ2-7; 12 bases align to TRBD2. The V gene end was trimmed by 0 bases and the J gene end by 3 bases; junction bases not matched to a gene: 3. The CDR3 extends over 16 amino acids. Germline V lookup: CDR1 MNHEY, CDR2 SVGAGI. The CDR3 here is CASSYSRLAGVYEQYF. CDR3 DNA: TGTGCCAGCAGTTACTCAAGACTAGCGGGAGTCTACGAGCAGTACTTC.

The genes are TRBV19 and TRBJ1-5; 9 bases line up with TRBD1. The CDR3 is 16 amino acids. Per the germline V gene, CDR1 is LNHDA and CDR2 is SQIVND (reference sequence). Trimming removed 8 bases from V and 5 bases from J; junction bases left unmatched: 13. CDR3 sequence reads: CASQQSDRGDHQPQHF. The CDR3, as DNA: TGTGCCAGTCAACAGTCGGACAGGGGAGATCATCAGCCCCAGCATTTT. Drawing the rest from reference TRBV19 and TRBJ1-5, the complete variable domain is DGGITQSPKYLFRKEGQNVTLSCEQNLNHDAMYWYRQDPGQGLRLIYYSQIVNDFQKGDIAEGYSVSREKKESFPLTVTSAQKNPTAFYLCASQQSDRGDHQPQHFGDGTRLSIL.

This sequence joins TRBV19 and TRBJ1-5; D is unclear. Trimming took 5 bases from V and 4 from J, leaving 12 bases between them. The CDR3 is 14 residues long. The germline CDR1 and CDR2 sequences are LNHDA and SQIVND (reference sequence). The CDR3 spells CASSPVVGNQPQHF. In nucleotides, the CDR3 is TGTGCCAGTAGTCCCGTGGTGGGTAATCAGCCCCAGCATTTT.

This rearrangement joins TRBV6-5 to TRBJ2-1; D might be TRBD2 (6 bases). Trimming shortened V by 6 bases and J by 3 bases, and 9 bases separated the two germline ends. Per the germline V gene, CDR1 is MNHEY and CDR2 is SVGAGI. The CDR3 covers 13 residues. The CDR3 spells CASRGSGYNEQFF. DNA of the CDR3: TGTGCCAGCAGGGGTAGCGGCTACAATGAGCAGTTCTTC.

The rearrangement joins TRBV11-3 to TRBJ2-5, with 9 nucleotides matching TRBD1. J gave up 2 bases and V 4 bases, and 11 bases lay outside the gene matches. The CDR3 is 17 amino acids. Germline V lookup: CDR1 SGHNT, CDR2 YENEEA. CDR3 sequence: CASSSRPGQGGQETQYF. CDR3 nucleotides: TGTGCCAGCAGCTCTCGCCCGGGACAGGGTGGGCAAGAGACCCAGTACTTC.